The source of this TCR beta chain is a study of T cells in localized non-small cell lung cancer. With regard to this clone: As yet, its antigen is unknown.

Profiling relied on immunoSEQ multiplex PCR, and the TCRdb table lists in-frame clones only, not all of them. This table has about 43,000 clones, 75% to 95% appearing once. Study observations and caveats: Sequence data derive from only one tumor region, so heterogeneity remains possible. When the top 100 tumor clones were examined, a median approximately 59 of them also appeared in the adjacent lung, which was paired and uninvolved.

Germline lookup yields CDR1 SGHRS and CDR2 YFSETQ. V lost 4 bases and J lost 0, with 13 bases in between. This CDR3 region has 15 residues. The sample in question was PBMCs, obtained before any cancer treatment. The TCR sequence derives from a woman aged 40-69 years with stage II lung adenocarcinoma. The chain employs TRBV5-1 and TRBJ2-5; D might be TRBD2 (5 bases). The CDR3 loop reads CASSPGLEYQETQYF. DNA for the CDR3: TGCGCCAGCAGCCCCGGACTGGAGTACCAAGAGACCCAGTACTTC. The full variable domain, rest sourced from reference TRBV5-1 and TRBJ2-5, is KAGVTQTPRYLIKTRGQQVTLSCSPISGHRSVSWYQQTPGQGLQFLFEYFSETQRNKGNFPGRFSGRQFSNSRSEMNVSTLELGDSALYLCASSPGLEYQETQYFGPGTRLLVL.